Shown below are 13 T cell receptor beta chains from a single sample sequenced in a study of TIL therapy for anti-PD-1-resistant metastatic lung cancer. Time point denoted: pre-treatment sample, taken before nivolumab and TIL therapy. Pleural nodules or supraclavicular lymph nodes made up most of the excised metastases sampled. Sequencing used immunoSEQ v3. Clones were sequenced by immunoSEQ multiplex PCR, and TCRdb holds only the in-frame ones, with some missing. The table has about 95,000 clones, 50% to 70% seen once; the top ten hold about a tenth. This specimen was tumor tissue, taken at baseline. The receptors originated from a person aged 25-85 years with non-small cell lung cancer.

The genes are TRBV3-1 (or the pseudogene TRBV3-2) and TRBJ2-7; TRBD2 might be the D (6 bases). Deletions cut 4 bases from V and 7 bases from J, with 32 bases between. Germline CDR1 LGHDT, CDR2 YNNKEL (reference sequence). The CDR3 has 19 residues. CDR3: CASSLPNAGWRVRLEEQYF. The CDR3 DNA is TGTGCCAGCAGCCTCCCCAACGCCGGGTGGAGGGTCCGATTGGAAGAGCAGTACTTC.

The gene calls are TRBV15 and TRBJ1-1; 8 bases line up with TRBD1. The CDR3 runs 16 residues. V gave up 5 bases and J gave up 1 base; unmatched junction bases: 9. CDR1 is LNHNV and CDR2 is YYDKDF in the germline V gene (reference sequence). Here the CDR3 DNA reads TGTGCCACCAGCGCCCAACCGGGACAGGCGAACACTGAAGCTTTCTTT. It encodes CATSAQPGQANTEAFF.

The chain carries TRBV11-2 and TRBJ2-7; the D call may be TRBD1 or TRBD2 (5 bases each). The CDR3 is 14 residues long. The germline gives CDR1 SGHAT, CDR2 FQNNGV. Deletions cut 5 bases from V and 6 bases from J, with 17 bases between. In DNA, the CDR3 is TGTGCCAGCAGCCTTTCTTTCGGGGCGAGCGAGCAGTACTTC. Protein sequence: CASSLSFGASEQYF.

The table lists this clone with a count of one. The chain is built from TRBV18 and TRBJ1-1; the D gene is possibly TRBD1 (6 bases). The CDR3 spans 17 residues. Germline V gene lookup returns CDR1 KGHSH and CDR2 LQKENI. The ends were cut back, 3 bases at V and 0 bases at J, with 17 bases in the middle. CDR3 DNA: TGTGCCAGCTCACCGGCAGTCAGGGGTGCCATGAACACTGAAGCTTTCTTT. Amino acid sequence: CASSPAVRGAMNTEAFF.

This rearrangement joins TRBV7-2 to TRBJ2-1, with a weak D call TRBD2 (6 bases). V dropped 5 bases and J dropped 7 bases, with 15 bases sitting between them. This CDR3 is built from 14 residues. Germline V lookup: CDR1 SGHTA, CDR2 FQGNSA. CDR3: CASSPGLLENEQFF. The CDR3 nucleotides read TGTGCCAGCAGCCCGGGACTCTTAGAGAATGAGCAGTTCTTC.

J is TRBJ2-7 and V is TRBV27, with 7 bases matching TRBD2. The J segment lost 3 bases and the V segment lost 7 bases, leaving 12 bases of the junction unmatched. The CDR3 contains 15 residues. CDR1 and CDR2 from the germline V gene are MNHEY and SMNVEV (reference sequence). The CDR3 nucleotides are TGTGCCAGCATCATAAGGGGAGGGTCGGGCTACGAGCAGTACTTC. Its translation is CASIIRGGSGYEQYF.

This clone was seen a handful of times. This chain links TRBV5-1 with TRBJ1-6, with 9 bases matching TRBD1. Germline CDR1 and CDR2: SGHRS and YFSETQ. The CDR3 is made up of 15 amino acids. V shed 5 bases, J shed 10 bases, and the junction held 10 bases outside the gene matches. The CDR3 region is CASREGRTGVSPLHF. DNA of the CDR3: TGCGCCAGCAGAGAGGGGAGGACAGGGGTCTCACCCCTCCACTTT.

The V call is TRBV5-4, the J call TRBJ1-5; D uncertain. Germline V lookup: CDR1 SGHNT, CDR2 YYREEE (reference sequence). This CDR3 comprises 13 residues. Trimming cost V 0 bases and J 3 bases, with 4 bases left between them. CDR3 bases: TGTGCCAGCAGCTTGGGGTTCAATCAGCCCCAGCATTTT. This codes for CASSLGFNQPQHF.

The chain is built from TRBV4-3 and TRBJ2-7; 9 bases match TRBD2. This CDR3 spans 15 amino acids. Germline CDR1 is LGHNA and CDR2 is YSLEER. J lost 4 bases, V lost 4 bases, and 8 bases had no gene match. This CDR3 reads CASSPMVAGEYEQYF. For the CDR3, the DNA is TGCGCCAGCAGCCCGATGGTAGCGGGAGAGTACGAGCAGTACTTC.

This clone was observed a few times. The rearrangement joins TRBV7-6 to TRBJ2-2; the D call may be TRBD1 or TRBD2 (6 bases each). Deletions cut 5 bases from V and 6 bases from J, with 19 bases between. CDR1 and CDR2 (germline): SGHVS, FNYEAQ. This CDR3 is 16 amino acids long. The DNA of the CDR3 is TGTGCCAGCAGCCCCCGAAAGGGGGAGGCCTCCGGGGAGCTGTTTTTT. Residues: CASSPRKGEASGELFF.

This clone was detected a few times. This chain joins TRBV4-2 and TRBJ2-3, with TRBD2 matching 11 bases. Unmatched junction bases numbered 12, after V lost 1 base and J lost 0 bases. CDR3 size: 20 residues. CDR1 and CDR2 from the germline V gene are LGHNA and YNFKEQ. The CDR3 protein is CASSQGGGLAGGRSTDTQYF. The CDR3 nucleotides are TGTGCCAGCAGCCAAGGGGGCGGCCTAGCGGGGGGCCGGAGCACAGATACGCAGTATTTT.

The V call is TRBV6-2 or TRBV6-3, the J call TRBJ2-7; D is uncertain. V lost 0 bases and J 6 bases, leaving 9 bases between the germline ends. CDR1 MNHEY and CDR2 SVGEGT come from the germline V gene. This CDR3 spans 13 amino acids. In DNA, the CDR3 is TGTGCCAGCAGTTACTCCGGCTCGCGCGAGCAGTACTTC. Translation gives CASSYSGSREQYF.

The chain employs TRBV2 and TRBJ1-1, with 9 positions matching TRBD1. The CDR3 is made up of 14 amino acids. V gave up 7 bases and J gave up 0 bases; unmatched junction bases: 3. Germline CDR1 SNHLY, CDR2 FYNNEI. The CDR3, as DNA: TGTGCCAGCATCCGGGACAGGGTGAACACTGAAGCTTTCTTT. Translation gives CASIRDRVNTEAFF.